This paragraph reports one T cell receptor beta chain. The target antigen is unknown. With V trimmed by 5 bases and J by 2 bases, 10 bases remained unmatched. This CDR3 comprises 19 residues. Germline assignment: CDR1 MDHEN and CDR2 SYDVKM. This specimen belongs to a study of beta chain features in type 1 diabetes. At the level of the study: Patient and healthy donor groups were alike in age, gender and cell yields.

What was sequenced were expressed TCRB transcripts, since all of the isolated RNA had been reverse transcribed. TCRdb's copy holds only in-frame clones and misses some; the assay was immunoSEQ multiplex PCR. The table shows hundreds of thousands of clones, with approximately 10% occurring only once. Study results and limitations: Within the patient group, naive, central memory and Treg TCRB repertoires appeared more similar to each other than within healthy donors. The question of HLA type influencing TCRB rearrangement was one that remained unresolved here.

CD45RO/CCR7/CD25/CD127/CD95/CD27 sorting isolated CD4+ naive, central memory, regulatory and stem cell-like memory cells. The chain uses TRBV28 and TRBJ2-1; 15 bases agree with TRBD2. This receptor was identified in a woman between 25 and 40 years old in good health. The sequenced sample consisted of naive CD4+ T cells from blood. This CDR3 reads CASSPSGLAGGGTYNEQFF. CDR3 sequence (DNA): TGTGCCAGCAGTCCTTCCGGACTAGCGGGAGGGGGCACCTACAATGAGCAGTTCTTC.